This entry describes one T cell receptor beta chain. Its binding antigen is unknown. The sample holds no much larger clone one base away, and base qualities are not on file. The CDR1 and CDR2 encoded by the germline V gene are MGHDK and SYGVNS. There are 15 amino acids in the CDR3, from cysteine to phenylalanine inclusive. Kept here is only the CDR3 DNA, which spans 45 bases and is read in frame from base 1. Trimming costs V 1 base and J 4 bases, and their ends lie 13 bases apart. The entry originates in a study of T-cell memory formation after mild COVID-19 (TCRdb year 2021). Describing the broader study: TCR sequence clusters from the two donors were largely donor specific. Longitudinal TCRalpha and TCRbeta repertoire sequencing tracked T-cell clones expanding and contracting after mild COVID-19 in two donors. The cohort was made up of two young adult volunteers, one female and one male, who were previously healthy. What the work shows at the level of the full study, not this receptor alone: Contracting CD4+ clones were located mainly in the CM and EM memory subsets, whereas CD8+ clones were found to be enriched in EMRA. The detection of some responding clones in pre-infection memory suggests that pre-existing cross-reactive memory T cells joined the SARS-CoV-2 response. The study included only two mild cases, and larger cohorts that include severe cases with pre-infection samples were judged to be necessary. From day 15 to 85, contracting clones showed balanced CD4/CD8 phenotypes, whereas a second wave of clones that expanded from day 15 to 37 leaned towards CD4+. Whether the second-wave clones peaking on day 37 were SARS-CoV-2 specific was not confirmed.

PBMCs were isolated by Ficoll-Paque density gradient centrifugation. This sample was sequenced with an Illumina NovaSeq 6000. Using 5'RACE with constant-segment primers, TCRalpha and TCRbeta cDNA libraries were constructed, with sample barcodes and unique molecular identifiers added in the process. Trizol reagent was used to extract RNA from every sample. Amplification of the libraries took two PCR steps, and the second step added a second sample barcode plus Illumina TruSeq adapters. Sequencing of libraries was performed on an Illumina NovaSeq with 2 x 150 bp paired-end reads. On the study's bioinformatics: Reads were demultiplexed and collapsed into UMI-guided consensus sequences with migec v1.2.7. Using mixcr v2.1.11, UMI consensuses were aligned to TRA and TRB V and J templates and then assembled into clonotypes. A clonotype was counted as expanded or contracted only when both edgeR and NoisET called the clonotype significant, with the noise models trained on biological replicates. edgeR calls used a false discovery rate-adjusted p below 0.01 and a log2 fold-change threshold of 1. As an exploratory analysis of dynamics, PCA with hierarchical clustering was applied to max-normalized trajectories of the 1000 most abundant clonotypes. Each responding clone was given a CD4 or CD8 phenotype based on the CD4+ and CD8+ repertoires, which had been sequenced separately. TCRdb reprocessed the public reads (quality trimming at Q25 with fastp, clone calling with MiXCR) and kept in-frame beta chains. CDR3 protein duplicates are merged, each entry listing the most common genes and DNA. TCRdb's processing, not the authors', yielded these V and J calls. This sample comprises fewer than 600,000 distinct CDR3 sequences, about a fifth of them detected only once. The top ten constitute roughly 8.3% of the sample.

This receptor was taken from an adult woman who had mild COVID-19 (a few samples of this study predate the infection). The sample titles of this study are shuffled in the database, so cell type and time point are left out; the donor was told from shared clones. What was sequenced was PBMCs or a T cell subset sorted from them (not recorded which). Here the chain combines TRBV25-1 and TRBJ1-2; TRBD1 is perhaps the D gene, given 6 matching bases. The DNA sequence follows: TGTGCCAGCAGTGAATTTGGGGGCGAGGGCTATGGCTACACCTTC. The translation is CASSEFGGEGYGYTF.